The T cell receptor (beta chain) described here comes from a study of CD8+ T cells in alopecia areata. Across the whole study: The percentage of affected scalp area served as the score of severity for treated patients. Overall study findings and caveats: Resident alphabeta T-cell populations of normal skin are likewise subject to sequencing in scalp samples. For patients receiving tofacitinib, scalp clonality and expanded CD8+ clones among the top 100 significantly decreased.

The CDR3 covers 16 residues. The V gene's germline CDR1 is SGHRS and CDR2 YFSETQ. Deletions cut 7 bases from V and 0 bases from J, with 19 bases between. The authors extracted RNA and reverse transcribed it into cDNA as the sequencing template. Profiled with immunoSEQ multiplex PCR; TCRdb holds only in-frame clones, not every one. The sample includes 200,000 or so clones, about 62% seen only once; the top ten take 5.5% to 6%. This sample's treatment: oral pan-JAK inhibitor, 5-10 mg twice daily. As part of sample collection, lesional scalp punch biopsies and peripheral blood were taken from alopecia areata patients. The table lists this clone with a few counts. The antigen is unknown.

The receptor was derived from a human donor with alopecia areata. This specimen consisted of CD4+ T cells sorted from blood, obtained at week 24, from a patient treated with tofacitinib. V is TRBV5-1 and J is TRBJ2-5, with D unresolved. The CDR3 loop reads CASGLGRAGNQETQYF. In DNA, the CDR3 is TGCGCCAGCGGGCTCGGTCGGGCCGGAAACCAAGAGACCCAGTACTTC.